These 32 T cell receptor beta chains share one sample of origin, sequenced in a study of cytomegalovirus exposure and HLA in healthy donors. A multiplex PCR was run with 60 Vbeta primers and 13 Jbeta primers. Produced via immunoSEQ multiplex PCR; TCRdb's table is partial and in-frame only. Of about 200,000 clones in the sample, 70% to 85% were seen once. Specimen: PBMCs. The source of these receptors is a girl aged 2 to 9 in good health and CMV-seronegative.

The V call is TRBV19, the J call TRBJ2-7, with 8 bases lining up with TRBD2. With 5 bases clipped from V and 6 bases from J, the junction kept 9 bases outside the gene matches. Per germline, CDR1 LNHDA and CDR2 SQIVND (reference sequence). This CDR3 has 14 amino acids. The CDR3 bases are TGTGCCAGTAGTGGACCGGGGGGGCCCGGCGAGCAGTACTTC. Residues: CASSGPGGPGEQYF. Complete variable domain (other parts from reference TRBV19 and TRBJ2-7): DGGITQSPKYLFRKEGQNVTLSCEQNLNHDAMYWYRQDPGQGLRLIYYSQIVNDFQKGDIAEGYSVSREKKESFPLTVTSAQKNPTAFYLCASSGPGGPGEQYFGPGTRLTVT.

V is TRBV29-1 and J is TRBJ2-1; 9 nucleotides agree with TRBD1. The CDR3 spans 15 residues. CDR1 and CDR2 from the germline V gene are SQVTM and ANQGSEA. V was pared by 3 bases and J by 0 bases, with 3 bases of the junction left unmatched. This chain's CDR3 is CSVDLGQGSYNEQFF. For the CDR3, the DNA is TGCAGCGTTGACCTGGGACAGGGCTCCTACAATGAGCAGTTCTTC.

CDR3 sequence reads: CAISGAQGAATEAFF. The CDR3 nucleotides read TGTGCCATCAGTGGGGCACAGGGGGCAGCGACTGAAGCTTTCTTT. V usage is TRBV10-3 and J usage is TRBJ1-1; 9 positions agree with TRBD1. Unmatched junction bases numbered 8, after V lost 4 bases and J lost 5 bases. CDR1 is ENHRY and CDR2 is SYGVKD in the germline V gene. This CDR3 spans 15 amino acids.

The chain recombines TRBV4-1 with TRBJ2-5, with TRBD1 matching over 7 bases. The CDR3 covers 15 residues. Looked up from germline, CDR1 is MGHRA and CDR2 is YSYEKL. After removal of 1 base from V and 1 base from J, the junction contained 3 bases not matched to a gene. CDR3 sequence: CASSQGTGSQETQYF. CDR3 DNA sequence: TGCGCCAGCAGCCAAGGGACAGGTTCCCAAGAGACCCAGTACTTC.

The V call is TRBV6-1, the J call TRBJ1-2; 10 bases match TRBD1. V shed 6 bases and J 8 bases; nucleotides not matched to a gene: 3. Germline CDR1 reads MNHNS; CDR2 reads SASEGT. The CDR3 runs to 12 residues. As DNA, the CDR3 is TGTGCCAGCAGGGCGACAGGGGGCGGCTACACCTTC. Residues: CASRATGGGYTF.

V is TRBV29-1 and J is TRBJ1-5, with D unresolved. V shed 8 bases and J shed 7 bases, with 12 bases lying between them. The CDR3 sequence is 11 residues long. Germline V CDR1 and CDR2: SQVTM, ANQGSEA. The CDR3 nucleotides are TGCAGCAGGGAGATAAGGCAGCCCCAGCATTTT. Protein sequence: CSREIRQPQHF.

The CDR3 DNA sequence: TGTGCCAGCAGCTTAGTTAGCTACGGGAAAGGGGAGCAGTACTTC. Encoded protein: CASSLVSYGKGEQYF. This chain joins TRBV7-6 and TRBJ2-7, with TRBD2 as a possible D gene (5 bases). V shed 1 base and J shed 7 bases, with 17 bases lying between them. The CDR3 is 15 residues long. CDR1 and CDR2 (germline): SGHVS, FNYEAQ.

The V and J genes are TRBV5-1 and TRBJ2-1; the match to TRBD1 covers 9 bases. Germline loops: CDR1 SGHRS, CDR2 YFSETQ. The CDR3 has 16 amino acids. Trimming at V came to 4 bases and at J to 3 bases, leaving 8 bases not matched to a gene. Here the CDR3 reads CASSVAGTGYYNEQFF. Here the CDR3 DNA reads TGCGCCAGCAGCGTGGCCGGGACAGGGTACTACAATGAGCAGTTCTTC.

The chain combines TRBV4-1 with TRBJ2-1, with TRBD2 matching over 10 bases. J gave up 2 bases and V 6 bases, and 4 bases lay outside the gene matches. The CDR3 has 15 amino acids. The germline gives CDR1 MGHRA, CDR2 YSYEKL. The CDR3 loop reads CASRIAGGTYNEQFF. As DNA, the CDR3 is TGCGCCAGCAGAATAGCGGGAGGTACCTACAATGAGCAGTTCTTC.

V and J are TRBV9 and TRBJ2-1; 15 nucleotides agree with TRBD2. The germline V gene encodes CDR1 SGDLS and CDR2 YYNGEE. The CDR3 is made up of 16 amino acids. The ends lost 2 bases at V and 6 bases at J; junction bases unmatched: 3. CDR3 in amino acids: CASSVMGLAGGNEQFF. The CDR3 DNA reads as TGTGCCAGCAGCGTTATGGGACTAGCGGGAGGCAATGAGCAGTTCTTC.

Here the CDR3 reads CASSYGTSGYNEQFF. CDR3 bases: TGTGCCAGCAGCTATGGGACTAGCGGGTACAATGAGCAGTTCTTC. The rearrangement joins TRBV11-3 to TRBJ2-1; TRBD2 agrees at 12 bases. CDR1 is SGHNT, CDR2 YENEEA, per germline. The CDR3 has 15 amino acids. J lost 4 bases, V lost 4 bases, and 2 bases had no gene match.

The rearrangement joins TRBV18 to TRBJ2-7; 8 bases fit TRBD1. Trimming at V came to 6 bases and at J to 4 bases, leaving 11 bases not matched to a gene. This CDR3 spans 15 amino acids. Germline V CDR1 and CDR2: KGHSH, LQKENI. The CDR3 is CASSPTGQGPYEQYF. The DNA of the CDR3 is TGTGCCAGCTCGCCTACCGGACAGGGACCGTACGAGCAGTACTTC.

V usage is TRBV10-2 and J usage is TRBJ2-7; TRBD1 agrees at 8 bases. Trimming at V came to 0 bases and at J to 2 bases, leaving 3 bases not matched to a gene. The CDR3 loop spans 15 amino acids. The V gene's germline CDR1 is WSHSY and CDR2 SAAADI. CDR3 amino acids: CASSESRGQAYEQYF. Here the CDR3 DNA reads TGCGCCAGCAGTGAGTCCAGGGGGCAGGCCTACGAGCAGTACTTC.

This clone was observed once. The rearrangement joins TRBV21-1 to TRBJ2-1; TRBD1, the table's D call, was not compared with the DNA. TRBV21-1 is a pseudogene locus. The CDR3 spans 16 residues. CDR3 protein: CASSRLGQAGGYEQFF. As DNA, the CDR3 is TGTGCCAGCAGCAGATTGGGACAGGCCGGCGGTTATGAGCAGTTCTTC.

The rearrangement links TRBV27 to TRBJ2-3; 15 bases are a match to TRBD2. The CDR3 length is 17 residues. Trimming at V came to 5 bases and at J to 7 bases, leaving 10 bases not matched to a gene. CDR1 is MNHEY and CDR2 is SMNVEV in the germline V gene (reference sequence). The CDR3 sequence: CASSTRGLAGGVNTQYF. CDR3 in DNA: TGTGCCAGCAGTACACGAGGACTAGCGGGAGGGGTGAATACGCAGTATTTT.

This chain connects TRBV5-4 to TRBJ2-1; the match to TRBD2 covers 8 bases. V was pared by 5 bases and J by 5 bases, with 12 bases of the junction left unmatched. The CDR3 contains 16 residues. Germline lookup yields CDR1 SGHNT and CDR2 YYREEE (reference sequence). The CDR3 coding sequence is TGTGCCAGCAGGCCCGGGACTAGGGCGAACGACAATGAGCAGTTCTTC. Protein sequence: CASRPGTRANDNEQFF.

The CDR3 protein is CASSLDLGGPSPLHF. The CDR3 nucleotides read TGTGCCAGCAGCTTGGACCTTGGCGGGCCTTCACCCCTCCACTTT. V usage is TRBV5-4 and J usage is TRBJ1-6, with D uncertain. V was clipped by 0 bases and J by 9 bases, with 13 bases between them. The CDR3 has 15 amino acids. The V gene's germline CDR1 is SGHNT and CDR2 YYREEE (reference sequence).

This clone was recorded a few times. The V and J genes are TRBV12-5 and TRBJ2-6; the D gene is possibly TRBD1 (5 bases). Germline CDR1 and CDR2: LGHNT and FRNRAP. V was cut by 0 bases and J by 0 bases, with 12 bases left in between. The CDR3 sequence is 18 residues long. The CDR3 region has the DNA TGTGCTAGTGGTTTGGTACTCGGCAGGGCCTCTGGGGCCAACGTCCTGACTTTC. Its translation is CASGLVLGRASGANVLTF.

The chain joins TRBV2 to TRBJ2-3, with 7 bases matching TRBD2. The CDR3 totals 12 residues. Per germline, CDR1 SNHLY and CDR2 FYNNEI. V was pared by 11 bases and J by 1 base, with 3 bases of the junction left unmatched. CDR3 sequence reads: CAGGGGTDTQYF. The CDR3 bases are TGTGCCGGGGGAGGGGGCACAGATACGCAGTATTTT. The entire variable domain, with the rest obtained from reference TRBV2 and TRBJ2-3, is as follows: EPEVTQTPSHQVTQMGQEVILRCVPISNHLYFYWYRQILGQKVEFLVSFYNNEISEKSEIFDDQFSVERPDGSNFTLKIRSTKLEDSAMYFCAGGGGTDTQYFGPGTRLTVL.

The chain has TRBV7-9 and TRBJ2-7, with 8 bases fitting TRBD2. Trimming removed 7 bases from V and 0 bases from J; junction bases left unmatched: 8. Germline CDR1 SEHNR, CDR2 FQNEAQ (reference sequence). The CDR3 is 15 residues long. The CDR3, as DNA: TGTGCCAGCACCCAAACGGGGACTAGCTCCTACGAGCAGTACTTC. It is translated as CASTQTGTSSYEQYF.

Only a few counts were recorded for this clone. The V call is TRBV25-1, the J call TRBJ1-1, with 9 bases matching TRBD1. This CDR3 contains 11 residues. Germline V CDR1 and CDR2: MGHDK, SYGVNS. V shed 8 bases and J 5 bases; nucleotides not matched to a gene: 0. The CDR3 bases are TGTGCCAGCGACAGGGGGACTGAAGCTTTCTTT. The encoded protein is CASDRGTEAFF.

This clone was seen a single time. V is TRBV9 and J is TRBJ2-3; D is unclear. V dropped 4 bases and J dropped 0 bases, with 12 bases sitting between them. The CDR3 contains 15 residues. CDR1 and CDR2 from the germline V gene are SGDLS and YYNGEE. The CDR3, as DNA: TGTGCCAGCAGCTCTCATATGAGAAGCACAGATACGCAGTATTTT. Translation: CASSSHMRSTDTQYF.

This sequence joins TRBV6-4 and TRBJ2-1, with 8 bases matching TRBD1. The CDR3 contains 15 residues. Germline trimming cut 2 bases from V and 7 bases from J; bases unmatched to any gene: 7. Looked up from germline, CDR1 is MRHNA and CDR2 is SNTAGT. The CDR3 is CASSDRRTGGNEQFF. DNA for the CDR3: TGTGCCAGCAGTGACCGGCGAACAGGGGGGAATGAGCAGTTCTTC.

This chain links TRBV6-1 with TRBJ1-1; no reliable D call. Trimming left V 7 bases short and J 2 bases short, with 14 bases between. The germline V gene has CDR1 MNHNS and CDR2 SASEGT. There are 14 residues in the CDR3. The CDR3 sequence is CASKEVPFNTEAFF. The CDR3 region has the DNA TGTGCCAGCAAGGAGGTACCCTTTAACACTGAAGCTTTCTTT.

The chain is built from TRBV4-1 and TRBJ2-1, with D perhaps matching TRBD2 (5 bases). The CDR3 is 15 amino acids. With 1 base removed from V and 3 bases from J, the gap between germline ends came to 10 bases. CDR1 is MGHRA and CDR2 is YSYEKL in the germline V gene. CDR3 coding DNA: TGCGCCAGCAGCCAAGGAGTCGGACTCTACAATGAGCAGTTCTTC. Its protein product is CASSQGVGLYNEQFF.

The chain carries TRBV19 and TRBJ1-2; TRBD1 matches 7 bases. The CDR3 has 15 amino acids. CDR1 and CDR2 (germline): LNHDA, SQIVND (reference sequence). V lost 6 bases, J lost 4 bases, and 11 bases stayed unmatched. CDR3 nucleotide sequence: TGTGCCAGTAGCCACGCAGGGGGTAAGAGCTATGGCTACACCTTC. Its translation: CASSHAGGKSYGYTF.

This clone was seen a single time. This CDR3 is CASSSGGGRQYGYTF. The CDR3 DNA sequence: TGTGCCAGCAGCTCCGGGGGGGGGCGTCAGTATGGCTACACCTTC. V gene TRBV7-9 combines with J gene TRBJ1-2, with D tentatively TRBD1 (6 bases). The V end was cut by 4 bases, the J end by 5 bases, with 17 bases between. The CDR3 has 15 amino acids. The germline CDR1 and CDR2 sequences are SEHNR and FQNEAQ (reference sequence).

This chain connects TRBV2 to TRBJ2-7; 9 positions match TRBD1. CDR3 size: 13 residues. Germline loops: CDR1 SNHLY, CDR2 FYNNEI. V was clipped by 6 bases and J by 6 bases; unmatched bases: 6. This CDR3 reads CASSLGTGIEQYF. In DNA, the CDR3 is TGTGCCAGCAGCCTAGGGACAGGGATCGAGCAGTACTTC.

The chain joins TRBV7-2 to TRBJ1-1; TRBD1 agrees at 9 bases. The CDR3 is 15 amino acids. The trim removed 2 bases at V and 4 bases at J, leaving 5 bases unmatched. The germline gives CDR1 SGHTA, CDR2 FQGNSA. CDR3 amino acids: CASSLSGQGFTEAFF. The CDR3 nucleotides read TGTGCCAGCAGCTTATCAGGACAGGGGTTCACTGAAGCTTTCTTT.

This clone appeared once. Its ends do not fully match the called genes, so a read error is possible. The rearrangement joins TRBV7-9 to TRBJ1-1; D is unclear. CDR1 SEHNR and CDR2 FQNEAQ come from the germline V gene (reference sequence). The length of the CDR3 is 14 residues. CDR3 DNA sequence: TGTTCCAGCAGCCCCCCTAGTGACGGCACTGAAGCTTTCTTT. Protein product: CSSSPPSDGTEAFF.

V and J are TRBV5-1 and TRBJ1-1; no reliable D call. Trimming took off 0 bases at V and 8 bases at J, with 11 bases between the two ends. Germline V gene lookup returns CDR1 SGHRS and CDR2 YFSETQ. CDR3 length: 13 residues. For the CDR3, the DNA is TGCGCCAGCAGCTTGGGGGCTGGTAGGGAAGCTTTCTTT. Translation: CASSLGAGREAFF.

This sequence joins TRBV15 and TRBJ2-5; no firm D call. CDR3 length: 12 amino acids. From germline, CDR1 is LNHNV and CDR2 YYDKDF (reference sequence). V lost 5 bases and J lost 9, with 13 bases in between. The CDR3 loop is CATSLPRSSQYF. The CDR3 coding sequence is TGTGCCACCAGCTTACCCCGTAGTTCCCAGTACTTC.